A selection of T cell receptor beta chains follows, all from one sample in a study of T cell repertoires in cytomegalovirus infection. TCRdb reanalysed the reads using MiXCR and keeps one entry per CDR3 protein. The data hold 68,000 or so distinct CDR3 sequences, with 22% observed a single time. Their antigens remain unidentified. The sequencing input was PBMCs, sequenced either directly or after in vitro stimulation (not recorded which). Source of these receptors: a human donor in good health (CMV status not recorded). Some clones in this sample may be carry-over from other donors' samples. The CDR3 runs from the conserved cysteine through the conserved F or W. D genes are given only for firm matches. The listing skips clone size in some rows; elsewhere it reads once, few, many or a size class.

v_gene,j_gene,d_gene,abundance,CDR3aa,CDR3nt
TRBV4-1,TRBJ2-3,TRBD1,-,CASSRLGQTDTQYF,TGCGCCAGCAGCCGCCTGGGACAGACTGATACGCAGTATTTT
TRBV4-1,TRBJ2-5,-,few,CASSQVGGIETQYF,TGCGCCAGCAGCCAAGTCGGGGGTATAGAGACCCAGTACTTC
TRBV11-2,TRBJ1-2,-,-,CASSLPQGNYGYTF,TGTGCCAGCAGCTTACCTCAGGGGAACTATGGCTACACCTTC
TRBV7-9,TRBJ2-7,-,many,CASSAAGPNLYEQYF,TGTGCCAGCAGCGCGGCGGGACCGAATTTGTACGAGCAGTACTTC
TRBV6-5,TRBJ2-1,-,-,CASSYGRGVGDEQFF,TGTGCCAGCAGTTACGGCAGGGGGGTCGGGGATGAGCAGTTCTTC
TRBV5-6,TRBJ2-2,TRBD2,few,CASRSAGDTGELFF,TGTGCCAGCAGATCAGCGGGGGACACCGGGGAGCTGTTTTTT
TRBV7-2,TRBJ2-1,-,-,CASSPRQYNEQFF,TGTGCCAGCAGCCCTAGACAGTACAATGAGCAGTTCTTC
TRBV5-4,TRBJ1-2,TRBD1,many,CASSLGAGGNYGYTF,TGTGCCAGCAGCTTGGGCGCAGGGGGGAACTATGGCTACACCTTC
TRBV6-6,TRBJ1-1,-,-,CASSYSAGSEAFF,TGTGCCAGCAGTTACTCAGCCGGTTCTGAAGCTTTCTTT
TRBV6-5,TRBJ2-3,-,few,CASSYSLVSTDTQYF,TGTGCCAGCAGTTACAGCCTAGTCAGTACAGATACGCAGTATTTT
TRBV19,TRBJ1-5,-,many,CASSMGTLQPQHF,TGTGCCAGTAGTATGGGGACTCTTCAGCCCCAGCATTTT
TRBV7-2,TRBJ2-7,-,many,CASSGNSRANEQYF,TGTGCCAGCAGCGGAAACTCCAGGGCCAACGAGCAGTACTTC
TRBV7-6,TRBJ1-1,-,few,CASSLKGSTEAFF,TGTGCCAGCAGCTTAAAGGGGAGCACTGAAGCTTTCTTT
TRBV4-3,TRBJ1-1,-,-,CASSQEWGLNTEAFF,TGCGCCAGCAGCCAAGAATGGGGATTGAACACTGAAGCTTTCTTT
TRBV7-2,TRBJ2-5,-,many,CASSLGGSQETQYF,TGTGCCAGCAGCTTAGGGGGGAGCCAAGAGACCCAGTACTTC
TRBV12-3/TRBV12-4,TRBJ2-3,TRBD2,-,CASSRRESSDTQYF,TGTGCCAGCAGTAGGCGGGAGTCTTCGGATACGCAGTATTTT
TRBV7-2,TRBJ1-5,-,-,CASTHGNQLQHF,TGTGCCAGCACCCACGGAAATCAGCTCCAGCATTTT
TRBV28,TRBJ2-7,TRBD2,many,CASGTSGILIVQYF,TGTGCCTCCGGGACTAGCGGGATTTTGATCGTCCAGTACTTC
TRBV19,TRBJ2-1,TRBD1,few,CASRYRDRGPKLPQYNEQFF,TGTGCCAGTAGATACCGGGACAGGGGTCCCAAATTACCACAATACAATGAGCAGTTCTTC
TRBV5-1,TRBJ1-5,-,-,CASSYGGNNQPQHF,TGCGCCAGCAGCTACGGGGGGAACAATCAGCCCCAGCATTTT
TRBV7-2,TRBJ1-2,-,many,CASSLGGRAVTGYTF,TGTGCCAGCAGCTTGGGTGGCAGGGCGGTTACTGGCTACACCTTC
TRBV6-1,TRBJ1-5,-,few,CASILTGMGNQPQHF,TGTGCCAGCATTCTTACGGGGATGGGCAATCAGCCCCAGCATTTT
TRBV30,TRBJ2-3,-,-,CAWNGGGQDTQYF,TGTGCCTGGAATGGCGGGGGCCAGGATACGCAGTATTTT
TRBV18,TRBJ1-5,TRBD1,-,CASSIDRVDNQPQHF,TGTGCCAGTTCCATAGACAGGGTGGACAATCAGCCCCAGCATTTT
TRBV6-1,TRBJ2-5,-,once,CASSEQGFQETQYF,TGTGCCAGCAGTGAACAGGGATTTCAAGAGACCCAGTACTTC
TRBV14,TRBJ2-7,-,-,CASSLAGGISYEQYF,TGTGCCAGCAGCCTGGCCGGCGGGATTTCCTACGAGCAGTACTTC